This is a list of T cell receptor beta chains from one sample in a study of blood T cell repertoires in COVID-19. Measured with immunoSEQ multiplex PCR; TCRdb has only the in-frame clones, and not every one. The sample contains roughly 300,000 clones, 90% to 95% of which appear only once. Specimen: peripheral blood. Receptor source: a woman aged 25 to 39 with COVID-19, enrolled during active disease. Each CDR3 is given without its conserved first and last residue.

>TRBJ1-2|TRBV7-9
ASSHGQAGPG
>TRBJ1-1|TRBV3-1/TRBV3-2
ASSQGPGWTGTREAF
>TRBJ2-7|TRBV10-2
ASSLRDEQY
>TRBJ1-4|TRBV7-9
ASSPGDRGGEEKLF
>TRBJ2-1|TRBV3-1/TRBV3-2
ASSQSDRVSYNEQF
>TRBJ2-3|TRBV28
ASGTPSTDTQY
>TRBJ2-7|TRBV6-6
ASSLTGYEQY
>TRBJ2-7|TRBV27
ASRLAGGPNEQY
>TRBJ1-2|TRBV7-2
ASSPDRGLGGYT
>TRBJ1-5|TRBV27
ASSPGQGGQPQH
>TRBJ1-6|TRBV15
ATSRDRGQDSPLH
>TRBJ1-3|TRBV3-1/TRBV3-2
ASSQGSGSGNTIY
>TRBJ2-1|TRBV27
AALAGIEQF
>TRBJ2-7|TRBV28
ASSLGGGPSYEQY
>TRBJ1-1|TRBV12-1
ASREAGNDYTEAF
>TRBJ2-3|TRBV7-8
ASSLTGVTDTQY
>TRBJ2-1|TRBV15
ATSRDLAGGNEQF
>TRBJ2-3|TRBV27
ASTRTRVSDTQY
>TRBJ2-1|TRBV15
ATRPGSNNEQF
>TRBJ1-5|TRBV18
ASSQIAGGRQPQH
>TRBJ2-3|TRBV2
ASIALGQDWTDTQY
>TRBJ1-1|TRBV6-5
ASRTGGGNTEAF
>TRBJ1-5|TRBV2
ASSVGGPFSNQPQH
>TRBJ1-2|TRBV25-1
ASSSSGVAVTNYGYT
>TRBJ2-3|TRBV7-2
ASSLGTSGSIDTQY
>TRBJ1-2|TRBV5-4
ASSTGQGFLSDGYT
>TRBJ2-5|TRBV3-1/TRBV3-2
ASSREYGAQETQY
>TRBJ2-4|TRBV6-1
ASSERTGMAKNIQY
>TRBJ2-1|TRBV5-1
ASREGQGDEQF
>TRBJ1-1|TRBV6-6
ASSYKGRGETEAF
>TRBJ1-6|TRBV28
ASSSLQGSPSPLH
>TRBJ1-2|TRBV4-2
ASSQDRGNYGYT
>TRBJ2-7|TRBV6-5
ASSPTGYEQY
>TRBJ1-6|TRBV14
ASSQGPGRGWMGGSPLH
>TRBJ1-6|TRBV5-6
ASSLRGSYNSPLH
>TRBJ1-6|TRBV19
ASSRGQGTNSPLH
>TRBJ2-1|TRBV19
ASSIDGTSYEQF
>TRBJ1-1|TRBV27
ASSLQTGTEAF
>TRBJ1-4|TRBV7-9
ASSFRQGASATNEKLF
>TRBJ2-1|TRBV29-1
SVVGGTSGYNEQF
>TRBJ2-3|TRBV29-1
SVRPSTDTQY
>TRBJ2-7|TRBV18
ASSPLEAEQY
>TRBJ1-2|TRBV2
ASGGANYGYT
>TRBJ1-4|TRBV2
ASREQGSPIGAEKLF
>TRBJ1-1|TRBV29-1
SVVGRQGASTEAF
>TRBJ1-2|TRBV27
ASSPRGDYGYT
>TRBJ1-1|TRBV2
ASSEGRAEAF
>TRBJ2-7|TRBV27
ASSLTSPGYEQY
>TRBJ2-2|TRBV5-5
ASSLRDHRNTGELF
>TRBJ2-7|TRBV4-1
ASSQGTVYYEQY
>TRBJ2-2|TRBV10-1
ASSEPRTGTVNTGELF
>TRBJ1-1|TRBV19
ASSAQLTRNTEAF
>TRBJ2-7|TRBV9
ASSAQPGRTEQY
>TRBJ1-5|TRBV19
ASSIGVGRQGNQPQH